Reported below is one T cell receptor beta chain. The sample originates from a study of blood T cell repertoires in COVID-19. For the study at large: There were acute and convalescent COVID-19 samples, and they came from the United States, Italy and Spain. Sources were T cells, B-cell-depleted T cells, or PBMCs; the material itself was cDNA or gDNA.

In the authors' methods: Amplification with reference gene primers provided the estimates of nucleated cell counts. TCRdb's table, derived via immunoSEQ multiplex PCR, lists solely in-frame clones and lacks some. V and J calls and clone size are as listed in that table; D and trimming were resolved from the DNA. The data contain 85,000 to 110,000 clones, 70% to 90% of them seen just once; the ten biggest clones take up 3% to 3.5%. The ends were cut back, 2 bases at V and 0 bases at J, with 11 bases in the middle. This CDR3 spans 17 amino acids. The sequenced material came from peripheral blood. The TCR comes from a man between 50 and 59 years old in a cohort sampled during active COVID-19. V and J are TRBV6-7 and TRBJ2-6, with D possibly being TRBD2 (6 bases). TRBV6-7 is an ORF, with its function uncertain. CDR3 coding DNA: TGTGCCAGCAGTTACGGGGGGTACGGCTCTGGGGCCAACGTCCTGACTTTC. It translates to CASSYGGYGSGANVLTF.